In its sample, the clone carrying this T cell receptor beta chain was seen a few times. The antigen remains undetermined. The entry originates in a study of early T cells in non-severe SARS-CoV-2 infection. Overall study results and limits: CD4 and private specificities were missed by VDJdb matching, which favored anti-spike CD8 responses.

CDR3 size: 16 residues. After removal of 4 bases from V and 3 bases from J, the junction contained 11 bases not matched to a gene. The germline V gene has CDR1 SGHAT and CDR2 FQNNGV. Researchers attached unique molecular identifiers to individual cDNA molecules. MiXCR, run by TCRdb on the 5' RACE reads, gives a single entry per CDR3 protein. The sample holds some 30,000 distinct CDR3 sequences, roughly 4.8% seen once. This chain links TRBV11-2 with TRBJ2-7, with 8 bases lining up with TRBD2. Sequenced input: whole blood. The source of this sequence is an adult who was a healthcare worker with PCR-confirmed SARS-CoV-2 infection or an uninfected control (not recorded which). Here the CDR3 DNA reads TGTGCCAGCAGCTCAACTCTAGCGGGCGCCCTCTACGAGCAGTACTTC. Its protein is CASSSTLAGALYEQYF.